The 14 T cell receptor beta chains below come from one sample, sequenced in a study of T cell responses to AZD1222 COVID-19 vaccine. Measured with immunoSEQ multiplex PCR; TCRdb has only the in-frame clones, and not every one. The table has roughly 150,000 clones, 85% to 95% seen once. Material: peripheral blood, obtained on day 0 of AZD1222 vaccination. The receptors were gathered from an adult in good health.

This sequence joins TRBV10-3 and TRBJ1-1; 10 bases agree with TRBD1. The V gene end was trimmed by 6 bases and the J gene end by 4 bases; junction bases not matched to a gene: 11. The CDR3 covers 16 residues. Germline V lookup: CDR1 ENHRY, CDR2 SYGVKD. The DNA for the CDR3 is TGTGCCATCAGCGGGACAGGGGTGGAAGAGGGCACTGAAGCTTTCTTT. Translation: CAISGTGVEEGTEAFF.

The chain recombines TRBV7-9 with TRBJ1-3; D is ambiguous. V gave up 4 bases and J gave up 0 bases, with 13 bases separating them. The CDR3 spans 16 residues. Germline assignment: CDR1 SEHNR and CDR2 FQNEAQ (reference sequence). CDR3 in amino acids: CASSSYPRGSGNTIYF. CDR3 coding DNA: TGTGCCAGCAGCTCCTACCCCCGGGGCTCTGGAAACACCATATATTTT.

CDR3 sequence (DNA): TGTGCCAGCAGCCAATTGCAGGGAAACTATGGCTACACCTTC. It translates to CASSQLQGNYGYTF. V is TRBV28 and J is TRBJ1-2, with TRBD1 as a possible D gene (5 bases). CDR1 and CDR2 (germline): MDHEN, SYDVKM. The CDR3 has 14 amino acids. The V end lost 6 bases, the J end lost 2 bases, and 13 bases lay between the germline ends.

The rearrangement links TRBV25-1 to TRBJ1-4, with 8 bases aligning to TRBD1. Trimming removed 4 bases from V and 4 bases from J; junction bases left unmatched: 2. The CDR3 totals 14 residues. CDR1 is MGHDK and CDR2 is SYGVNS in the germline V gene. CDR3 nucleotide sequence: TGTGCCAGCAGTGGGGACAGGCTTAATGAAAAACTGTTTTTT. Its translation: CASSGDRLNEKLFF.

V usage is TRBV6-5 and J usage is TRBJ1-5, with D uncertain. V was pared by 6 bases and J by 4 bases, with 10 bases between. The CDR3 has 13 residues. The germline CDR1 and CDR2 sequences are MNHEY and SVGAGI. The CDR3 loop reads CASSAVRNQPQHF. As DNA, the CDR3 is TGTGCCAGCAGCGCTGTGAGAAATCAGCCCCAGCATTTT.

V and J are TRBV28 and TRBJ1-6, with TRBD1 matching over 8 bases. This CDR3 comprises 12 residues. With 10 bases clipped from V and 19 bases from J, the junction kept 15 bases outside the gene matches. CDR1 is MDHEN and CDR2 is SYDVKM in the germline V gene. CDR3 protein: CATRGQGAESHF. Written as DNA, the CDR3 is TGTGCCACAAGGGGGCAGGGGGCGGAGTCTCACTTT.

The chain links TRBV4-2 to TRBJ1-6; no clear D gene. Trimming took 1 base from V and 5 from J, leaving 9 bases between them. The CDR3 spans 15 residues. Germline loops: CDR1 LGHNA, CDR2 YNFKEQ. CDR3 sequence: CASSQGVINNSPLHF. The CDR3 coding sequence is TGTGCCAGCAGCCAAGGCGTCATTAATAATTCACCCCTCCACTTT.

The V and J genes are TRBV3-1 (or the pseudogene TRBV3-2) and TRBJ2-3, with 11 bases identical to TRBD2. This CDR3 is 17 amino acids long. Unmatched junction bases numbered 3, after V lost 0 bases and J lost 1 base. The germline gives CDR1 LGHDT, CDR2 YNNKEL (reference sequence). In DNA, the CDR3 is TGTGCCAGCAGCCAAGAGGTAGCGGGGGGGCGCACAGATACGCAGTATTTT. It translates to CASSQEVAGGRTDTQYF.

V usage is TRBV7-8 and J usage is TRBJ1-5; TRBD1 matches at 7 bases. The CDR3 covers 13 residues. The junction had 1 base not matched to a gene; V was cut back by 4 bases and J by 4 bases. Germline V gives CDR1 SGHVS, CDR2 FQNEAQ. The CDR3 sequence is CASSSTGNQPQHF. CDR3 DNA sequence: TGTGCCAGCAGCTCGACAGGGAATCAGCCCCAGCATTTT.

The genes are TRBV20-1 and TRBJ2-5, with D uncertain. Trimming shortened V by 7 bases and J by 5 bases, and 11 bases separated the two germline ends. The CDR3 is 11 residues long. Germline lookup yields CDR1 DFQATT and CDR2 SNEGSKA (reference sequence). The CDR3 DNA follows: TGCAGTGTGAGCGACCGGGAGACCCAGTACTTC. Translating it yields CSVSDRETQYF.

This clone was recorded a few times. The chain uses TRBV6-5 and TRBJ2-5, with 10 nucleotides matching TRBD2. This CDR3 spans 15 amino acids. Looked up from germline, CDR1 is MNHEY and CDR2 is SVGAGI. The V and J ends lost 4 bases and 0 bases, in that order; junction bases with no gene match: 2. This chain's CDR3 is CASSSLAGDQETQYF. CDR3 DNA sequence: TGTGCCAGCAGTTCCCTAGCGGGGGACCAAGAGACCCAGTACTTC.

This clone was observed once. The chain combines TRBV7-2 with TRBJ2-3, with TRBD2 matching 8 bases. Per the germline V gene, CDR1 is SGHTA and CDR2 is FQGNSA. This CDR3 is built from 15 residues. V was pared by 6 bases and J by 3 bases, with 8 bases of the junction left unmatched. CDR3 loop: CASRPPGGRTDTQYF. The CDR3 DNA reads TGTGCCAGCAGGCCCCCGGGGGGGCGGACAGATACGCAGTATTTT.

The chain is built from TRBV7-2 and TRBJ2-2, with TRBD2 matching over 10 bases. Germline trimming cut 1 base from V and 6 bases from J; bases unmatched to any gene: 2. Germline V gene lookup returns CDR1 SGHTA and CDR2 FQGNSA. CDR3 length: 15 residues. The CDR3 DNA follows: TGTGCCAGCAGCTTAGTAGCGGGGGGTCCCGGGGAGCTGTTTTTT. The encoded protein is CASSLVAGGPGELFF. Variable domain in full (rest from reference TRBV7-2 and TRBJ2-2): GAGVSQSPSNKVTEKGKDVELRCDPISGHTALYWYRQSLGQGLEFLIYFQGNSAPDKSGLPSDRFSAERTGGSVSTLTIQRTQQEDSAVYLCASSLVAGGPGELFFGEGSRLTVL.

This rearrangement joins TRBV9 to TRBJ1-6; D may be TRBD1 (6 bases). CDR1 and CDR2 (germline): SGDLS, YYNGEE. The CDR3 covers 16 residues. The germline V and J ends were trimmed by 5 bases and 7 bases, with 19 bases remaining between them. DNA for the CDR3: TGTGCCAGCAGTCTAGCAGCAGGGGAAAACAATTCACCCCTCCACTTT. Translated, it gives CASSLAAGENNSPLHF. Full variable domain (outside the CDR3, taken from reference TRBV9 and TRBJ1-6): DSGVTQTPKHLITATGQRVTLRCSPRSGDLSVYWYQQSLDQGLQFLIQYYNGEERAKGNILERFSAQQFPDLHSELNLSSLELGDSALYFCASSLAAGENNSPLHFGNGTRLTVT.